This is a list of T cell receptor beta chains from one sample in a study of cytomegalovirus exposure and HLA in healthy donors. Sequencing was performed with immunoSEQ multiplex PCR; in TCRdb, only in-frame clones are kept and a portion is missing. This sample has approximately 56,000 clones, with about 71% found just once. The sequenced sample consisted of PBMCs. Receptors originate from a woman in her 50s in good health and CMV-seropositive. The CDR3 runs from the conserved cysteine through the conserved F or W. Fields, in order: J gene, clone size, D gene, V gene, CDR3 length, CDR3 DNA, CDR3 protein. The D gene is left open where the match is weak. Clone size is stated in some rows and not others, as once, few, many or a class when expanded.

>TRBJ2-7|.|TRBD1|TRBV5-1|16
TGCGCCAGCAGCTCAGGACTCGGACAGGGCGTCAACGAGCAGTACTTC
CASSSGLGQGVNEQYF
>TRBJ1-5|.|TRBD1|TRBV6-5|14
TGTGCCAGCAGTTACGACAGGGGACGGCAGCCCCAGCATTTT
CASSYDRGRQPQHF
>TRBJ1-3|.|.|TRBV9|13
TGTGCCAGCGCCCGTCAGGGAGGAAACACCATATATTTT
CASARQGGNTIYF
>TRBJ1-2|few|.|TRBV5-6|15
TGTGCCAGCAGCGAATTTGAGCGGGACCTTTGGAGCTACACCTTC
CASSEFERDLWSYTF
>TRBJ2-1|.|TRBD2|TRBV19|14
TGTGCCAGTCGGACTAGCGGGGGGGCCGATGAGCAGTTCTTC
CASRTSGGADEQFF
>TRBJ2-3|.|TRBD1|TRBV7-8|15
TGTGCCAGCAGCCAGGGGACAGGGAGACCAGATACGCAGTATTTT
CASSQGTGRPDTQYF
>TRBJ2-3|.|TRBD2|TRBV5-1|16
TGCGCCAGCAGCACAGGACTAGCGACGATAGCAGATACGCAGTATTTT
CASSTGLATIADTQYF
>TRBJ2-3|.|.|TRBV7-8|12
TGTGCCAGCAGCTCTCCCCCCGATACGCAGTATTTT
CASSSPPDTQYF
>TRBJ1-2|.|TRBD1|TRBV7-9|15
TGTGCCAGCAGCTCCCTACCGACAGGGAACTATGGCTACACCTTC
CASSSLPTGNYGYTF
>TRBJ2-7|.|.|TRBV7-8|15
TGTGCCAGCAGCCCAAAGGGGGGGACGGGCTACGAGCAGTACTTC
CASSPKGGTGYEQYF
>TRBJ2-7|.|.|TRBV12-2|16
TGTGCAAGTCGCCGTTATTTGGGGGGTGTACCCTACGAGCAGTACTTC
CASRRYLGGVPYEQYF
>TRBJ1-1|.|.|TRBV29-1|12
TGCAGTGCCTTGGGGGGTGTGAGTAGACCTTTCTTT
CSALGGVSRPFF
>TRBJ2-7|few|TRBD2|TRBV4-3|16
TGCGCCAGCAGCCAAGTGGTAGCGGGGGGGCCCCACGAGCAGTACTTC
CASSQVVAGGPHEQYF
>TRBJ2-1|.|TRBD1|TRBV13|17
TGTGCCAGCAGCTTAGGAGGACAGGGGGCCCGGTACAATGAGCAGTTCTTC
CASSLGGQGARYNEQFF
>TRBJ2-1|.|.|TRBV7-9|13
TGTGCCAGCAGCCCTCCCCCTAGTTATGAGCAGTTCTTC
CASSPPPSYEQFF